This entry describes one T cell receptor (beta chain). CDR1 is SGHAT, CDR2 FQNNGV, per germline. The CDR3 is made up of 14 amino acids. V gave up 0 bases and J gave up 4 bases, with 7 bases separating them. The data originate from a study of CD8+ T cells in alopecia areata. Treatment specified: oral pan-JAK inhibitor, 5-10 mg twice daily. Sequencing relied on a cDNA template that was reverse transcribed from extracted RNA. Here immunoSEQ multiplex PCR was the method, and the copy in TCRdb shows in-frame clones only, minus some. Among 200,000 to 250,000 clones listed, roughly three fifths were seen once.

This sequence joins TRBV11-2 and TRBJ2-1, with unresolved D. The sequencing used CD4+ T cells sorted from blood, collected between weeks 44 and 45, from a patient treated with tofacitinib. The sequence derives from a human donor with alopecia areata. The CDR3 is CASSLDGRYNEQFF. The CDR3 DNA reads TGTGCCAGCAGCTTAGATGGTCGATACAATGAGCAGTTCTTC.